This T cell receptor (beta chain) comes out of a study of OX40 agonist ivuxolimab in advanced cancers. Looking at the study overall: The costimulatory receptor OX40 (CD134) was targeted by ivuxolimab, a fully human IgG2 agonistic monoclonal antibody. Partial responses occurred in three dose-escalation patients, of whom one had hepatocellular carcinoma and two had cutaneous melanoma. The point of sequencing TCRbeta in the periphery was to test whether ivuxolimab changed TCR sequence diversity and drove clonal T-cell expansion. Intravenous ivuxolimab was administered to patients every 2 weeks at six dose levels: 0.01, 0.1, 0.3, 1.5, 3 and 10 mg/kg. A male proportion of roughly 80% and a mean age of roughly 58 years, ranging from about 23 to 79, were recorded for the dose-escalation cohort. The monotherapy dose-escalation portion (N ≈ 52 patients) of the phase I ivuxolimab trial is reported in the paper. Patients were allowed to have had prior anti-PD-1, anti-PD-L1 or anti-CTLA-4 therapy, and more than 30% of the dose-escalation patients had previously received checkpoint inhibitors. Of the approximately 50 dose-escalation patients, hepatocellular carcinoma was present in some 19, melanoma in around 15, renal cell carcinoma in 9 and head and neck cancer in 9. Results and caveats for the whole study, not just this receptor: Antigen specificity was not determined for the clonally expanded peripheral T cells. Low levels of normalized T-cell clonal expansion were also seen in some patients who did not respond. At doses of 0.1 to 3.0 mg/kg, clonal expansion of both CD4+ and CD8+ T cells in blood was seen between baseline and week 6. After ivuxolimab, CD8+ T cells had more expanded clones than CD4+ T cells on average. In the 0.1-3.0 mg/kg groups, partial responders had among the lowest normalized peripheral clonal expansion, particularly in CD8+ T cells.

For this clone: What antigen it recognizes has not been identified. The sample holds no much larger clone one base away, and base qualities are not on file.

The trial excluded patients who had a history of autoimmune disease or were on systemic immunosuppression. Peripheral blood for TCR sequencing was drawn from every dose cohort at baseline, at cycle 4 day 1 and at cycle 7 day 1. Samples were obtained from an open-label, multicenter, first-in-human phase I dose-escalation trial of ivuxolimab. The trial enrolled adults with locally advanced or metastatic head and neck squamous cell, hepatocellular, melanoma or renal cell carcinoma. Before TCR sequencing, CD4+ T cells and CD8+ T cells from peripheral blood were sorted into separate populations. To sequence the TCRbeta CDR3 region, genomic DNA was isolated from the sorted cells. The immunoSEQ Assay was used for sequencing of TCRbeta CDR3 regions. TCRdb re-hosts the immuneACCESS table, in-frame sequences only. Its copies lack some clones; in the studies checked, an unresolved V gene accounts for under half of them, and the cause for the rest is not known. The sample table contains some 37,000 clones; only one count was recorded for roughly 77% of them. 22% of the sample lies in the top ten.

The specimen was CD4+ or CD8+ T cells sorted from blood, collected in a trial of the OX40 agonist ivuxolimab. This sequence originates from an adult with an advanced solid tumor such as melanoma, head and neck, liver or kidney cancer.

This receptor has the CDR3 CASARTKSTDTQYF. The nucleotide sequence is TGCGCCAGCGCGAGGACTAAGAGCACAGATACGCAGTATTTT. The chain was built from TRBV5-1 and TRBJ2-3; D gene: possibly TRBD2, on 6 matching bases. Sequences SGHRS (CDR1) and YFSETQ (CDR2) are obtained from the germline V gene. Between the V and J ends, shortened by 7 bases and 0 bases respectively, the junction contains 12 bases. Spanning cysteine to phenylalanine, the CDR3 consists of 14 amino acids. The DNA shown is the 42-base CDR3, in frame from base 1.